Below are 3 T cell receptor beta chains sequenced from a single sample in a study of regulatory T cells in long-lasting Graves disease. For TCR beta, libraries came from iRepertoire HTBI primers and Arm-PCR of CDR3 regions. Via MiXCR, TCRdb re-called the multiplex PCR reads, giving one row per CDR3 protein. The sample has some 400,000 distinct CDR3 sequences, about 15% seen once. Time point: newly diagnosed GD, antithyroid drugs for less than 3 months. PBMC-derived RNA was used for the TCR library. The sample was also linked to a second study, of T cells in Graves' hyperthyroidism and ophthalmopathy.

The sample was peripheral blood mononuclear cells (PBMCs), taken at new diagnosis, from a patient treated with antithyroid drugs. The source is a woman younger than 45 with Graves disease.

This clonotype was seen at least ten times. This chain links TRBV7-9 with TRBJ2-1; no clear D. The CDR3 sequence is 14 residues long. Deletions cut 5 bases from V and 5 bases from J, with 13 bases between. The germline CDR1 and CDR2 sequences are SEHNR and FQNEAQ (reference sequence). In nucleotides, the CDR3 is TGTGCCAGCAGCAAGCGAGCCCTCGACAATGAGCAGTTCTTC. Translation gives CASSKRALDNEQFF.

This clonotype was seen ten or more times. The chain joins TRBV28 to TRBJ1-2; D may be TRBD1 (5 bases). The germline CDR1 and CDR2 sequences are MDHEN and SYDVKM. The CDR3 length is 13 residues. V lost 8 bases and J 8 bases, leaving 18 bases between the germline ends. The CDR3 spells CASRRDVLRGYTF. The CDR3 DNA sequence: TGTGCCAGCCGGAGGGACGTATTACGGGGCTACACCTTC.

The chain carries TRBV10-1 and TRBJ2-7, with D maybe TRBD1 (5 bases). The CDR3 is made up of 12 amino acids. Between the trimmed V and J ends, which lost 3 bases and 9 bases, there was a span of 12 bases. From germline, CDR1 is WNHNN and CDR2 SYGVQD (reference sequence). The CDR3 DNA reads TGCGCCAGCAGTGACAGGGAATCAAGGCAGTACTTC. Protein: CASSDRESRQYF.